This TCR beta chain appears in the sequencing data of a study of cytomegalovirus exposure and HLA in healthy donors. Findings and limits, study-wide: Several of the most significant clusters appeared, in a later analysis, to be linked to common viral pathogens. The CMV antigen specificity of a few CMV-associated chains was confirmed through in vitro analysis. V- and J-gene trimming in TCR beta was tied to a missense DCLRE1C variant by an analysis performed later. Associated with cytomegalovirus, according to the listing, were 150 to 200 TCR beta chains.

This clone was observed a handful of times. Its cognate antigen is unknown. The germline gives CDR1 LNHDA, CDR2 SQIVND (reference sequence). The CDR3 is made up of 15 amino acids. The V end lost 8 bases, the J end lost 0 bases, and 16 bases lay between the germline ends. PCR involved 60 Vbeta and 13 Jbeta primers. The protocol was immunoSEQ multiplex PCR, while the TCRdb copy is restricted to in-frame clones and leaves out a portion. The sample lists fewer than 150,000 clones, around 75% seen once, with 3.1% in the top ten. The rearrangement joins TRBV19 to TRBJ1-1, with D possibly being TRBD1 (6 bases). The sequencing sample was made of PBMCs. The origin of this receptor is a man aged 30 to 45 in good health and CMV-seronegative. DNA of the CDR3: TGTGCCAGTCGGGGGGGGCGGACGATGAACACTGAAGCTTTCTTT. Translating gives CASRGGRTMNTEAFF. The variable domain in full, completed from reference TRBV19 and TRBJ1-1, reads DGGITQSPKYLFRKEGQNVTLSCEQNLNHDAMYWYRQDPGQGLRLIYYSQIVNDFQKGDIAEGYSVSREKKESFPLTVTSAQKNPTAFYLCASRGGRTMNTEAFFGQGTRLTVV.